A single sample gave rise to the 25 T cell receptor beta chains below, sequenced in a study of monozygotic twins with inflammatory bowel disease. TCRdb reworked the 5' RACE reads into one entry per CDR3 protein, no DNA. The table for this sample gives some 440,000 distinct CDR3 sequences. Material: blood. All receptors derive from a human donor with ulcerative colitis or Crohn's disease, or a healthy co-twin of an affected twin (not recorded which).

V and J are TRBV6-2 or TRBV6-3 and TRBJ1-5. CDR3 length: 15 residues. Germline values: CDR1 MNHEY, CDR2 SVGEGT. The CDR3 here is CASSRDMYSNQPQHF.

The CDR3 loop is CASSDRRLYGYTF. The chain couples TRBV6-1 to TRBJ1-2; lacking DNA, the TRBD1 call made by TCRdb goes unchecked. The germline V gene encodes CDR1 MNHNS and CDR2 SASEGT. The CDR3 covers 13 residues.

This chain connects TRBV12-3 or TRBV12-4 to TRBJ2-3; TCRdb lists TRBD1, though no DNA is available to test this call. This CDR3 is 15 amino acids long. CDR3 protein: CASSILNPVTDTQYF.

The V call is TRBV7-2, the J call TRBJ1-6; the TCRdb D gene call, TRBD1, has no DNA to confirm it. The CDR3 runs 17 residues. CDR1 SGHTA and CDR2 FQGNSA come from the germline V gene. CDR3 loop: CASTLQVTGGANSPLHF.

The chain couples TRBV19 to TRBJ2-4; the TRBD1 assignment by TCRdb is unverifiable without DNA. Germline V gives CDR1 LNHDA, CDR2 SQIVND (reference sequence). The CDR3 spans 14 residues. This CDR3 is CASSLTGVENIQYF.

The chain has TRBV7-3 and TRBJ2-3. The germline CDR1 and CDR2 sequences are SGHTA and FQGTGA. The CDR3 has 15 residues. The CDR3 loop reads CASSFSGVHGDTQYF.

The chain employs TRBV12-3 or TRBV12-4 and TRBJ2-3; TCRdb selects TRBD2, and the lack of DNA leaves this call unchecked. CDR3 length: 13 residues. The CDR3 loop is CASGLAPADTQYF.

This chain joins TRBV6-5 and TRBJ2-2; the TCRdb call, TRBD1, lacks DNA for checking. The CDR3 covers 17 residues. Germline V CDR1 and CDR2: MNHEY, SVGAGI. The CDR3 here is CASSYGTGIPNTGELFF.

CDR3 region: CASSRTSVLPNYGYTF. V gene TRBV19 combines with J gene TRBJ1-2. Germline V gene data show CDR1 as LNHDA and CDR2 as SQIVND (reference sequence). The CDR3 contains 16 residues.

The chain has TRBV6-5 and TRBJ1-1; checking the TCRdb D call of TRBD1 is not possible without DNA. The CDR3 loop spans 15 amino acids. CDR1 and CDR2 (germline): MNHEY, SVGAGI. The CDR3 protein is CASSYSGQGITEAFF.

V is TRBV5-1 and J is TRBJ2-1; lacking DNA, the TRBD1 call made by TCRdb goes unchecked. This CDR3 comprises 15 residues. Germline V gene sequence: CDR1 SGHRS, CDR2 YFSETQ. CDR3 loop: CASRVTGNSYNEQFF.

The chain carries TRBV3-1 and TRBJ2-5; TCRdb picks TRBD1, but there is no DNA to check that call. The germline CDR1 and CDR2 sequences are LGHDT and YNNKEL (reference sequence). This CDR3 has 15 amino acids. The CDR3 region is CASSPLVTGEETQYF.

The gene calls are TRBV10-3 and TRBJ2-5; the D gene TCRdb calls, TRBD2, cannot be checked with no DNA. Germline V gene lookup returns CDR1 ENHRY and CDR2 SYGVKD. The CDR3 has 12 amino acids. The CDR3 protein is CASGTEQETQYF.

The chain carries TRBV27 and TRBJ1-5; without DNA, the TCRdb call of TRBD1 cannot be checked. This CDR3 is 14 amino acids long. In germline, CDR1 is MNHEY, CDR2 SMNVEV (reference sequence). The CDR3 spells CASSQGINNQPQHF.

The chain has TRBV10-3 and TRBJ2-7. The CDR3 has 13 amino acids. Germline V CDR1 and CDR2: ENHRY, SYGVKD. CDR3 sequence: CAISEDRYYEQYF.

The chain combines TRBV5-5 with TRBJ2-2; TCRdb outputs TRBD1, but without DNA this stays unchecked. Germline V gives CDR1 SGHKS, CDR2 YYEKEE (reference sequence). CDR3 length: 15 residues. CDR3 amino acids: CASSTGYINTGELFF.

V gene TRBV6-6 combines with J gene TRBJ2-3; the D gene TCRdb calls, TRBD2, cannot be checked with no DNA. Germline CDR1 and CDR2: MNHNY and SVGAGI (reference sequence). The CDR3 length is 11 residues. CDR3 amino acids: CTAGSTDTQYF.

The CDR3 sequence is CASSKKEPTYEQYF. The chain has TRBV21-1 and TRBJ2-7. TRBV21-1 is tagged as a pseudogene. This CDR3 is built from 14 residues.

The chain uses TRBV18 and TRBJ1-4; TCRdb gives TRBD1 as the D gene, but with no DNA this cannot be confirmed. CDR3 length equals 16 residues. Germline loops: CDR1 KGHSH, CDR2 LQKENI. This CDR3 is CASSFSDRIANEKLFF.

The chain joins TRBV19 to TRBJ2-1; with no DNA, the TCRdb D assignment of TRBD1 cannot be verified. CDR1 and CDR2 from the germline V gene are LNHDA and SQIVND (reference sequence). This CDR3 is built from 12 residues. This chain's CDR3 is CASSDGGNEQFF. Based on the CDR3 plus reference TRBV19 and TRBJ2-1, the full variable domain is DGGITQSPKYLFRKEGQNVTLSCEQNLNHDAMYWYRQDPGQGLRLIYYSQIVNDFQKGDIAEGYSVSREKKESFPLTVTSAQKNPTAFYLCASSDGGNEQFFGPGTRLTVL.

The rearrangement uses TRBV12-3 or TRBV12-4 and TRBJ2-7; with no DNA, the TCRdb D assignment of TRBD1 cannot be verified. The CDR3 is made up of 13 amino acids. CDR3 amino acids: CASSLGQDPPVYF.

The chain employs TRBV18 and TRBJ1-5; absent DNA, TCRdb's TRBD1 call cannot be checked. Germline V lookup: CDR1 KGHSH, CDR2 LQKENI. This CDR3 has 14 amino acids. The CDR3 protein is CASSTTGVNDPQHF.

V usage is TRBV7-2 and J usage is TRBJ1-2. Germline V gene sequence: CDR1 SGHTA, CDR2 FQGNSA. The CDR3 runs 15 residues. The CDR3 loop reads CASSLVAGVNYGYTF.

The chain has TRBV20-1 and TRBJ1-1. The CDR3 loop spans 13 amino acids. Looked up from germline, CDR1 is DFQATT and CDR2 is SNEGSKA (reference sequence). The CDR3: CSAPGVGHTEAFF.

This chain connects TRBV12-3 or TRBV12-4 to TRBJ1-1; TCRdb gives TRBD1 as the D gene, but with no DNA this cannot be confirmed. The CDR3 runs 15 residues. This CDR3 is CASSFQGALNTEAFF.